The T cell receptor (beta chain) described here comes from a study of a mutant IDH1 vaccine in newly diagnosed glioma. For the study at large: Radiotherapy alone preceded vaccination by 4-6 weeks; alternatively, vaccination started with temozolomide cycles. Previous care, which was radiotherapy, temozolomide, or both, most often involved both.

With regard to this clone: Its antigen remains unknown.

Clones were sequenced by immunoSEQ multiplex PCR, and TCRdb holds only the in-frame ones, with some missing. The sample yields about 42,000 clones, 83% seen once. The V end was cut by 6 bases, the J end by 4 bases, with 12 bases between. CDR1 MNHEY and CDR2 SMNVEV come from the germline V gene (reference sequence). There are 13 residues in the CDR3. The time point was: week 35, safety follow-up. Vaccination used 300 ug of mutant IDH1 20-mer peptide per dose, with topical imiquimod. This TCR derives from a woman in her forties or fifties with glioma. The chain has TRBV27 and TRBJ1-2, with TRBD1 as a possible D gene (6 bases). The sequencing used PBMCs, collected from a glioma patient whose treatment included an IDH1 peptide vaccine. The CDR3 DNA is TGTGCCAGCAGAGAACAGGGTTTCTATGGCTACACCTTC. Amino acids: CASREQGFYGYTF.